Each of the 21 T cell receptor beta chains below was sequenced from the same sample in a study of neurological immune-mediated disorders. The time point is: longitudinal time-point 2. TCRdb re-called the 5' RACE reads through MiXCR, storing one row per CDR3 protein. The data contain 70,000 to 95,000 distinct CDR3 sequences, less than 15% of them singletons. The specimen was PBMCs. These receptors were obtained from a female donor with HTLV-1-associated myelopathy (HAM/TSP).

This clonotype was detected many times. A much larger clone differs by one base, so this may be a read error. The gene calls are TRBV2 and TRBJ2-1, with 10 bases matching TRBD1. The CDR3 runs 14 residues. CDR1 SNHLY and CDR2 FYNNEI come from the germline V gene. The CDR3 region has the DNA TGTGCCAGCAGTGGACAGGGGGCTTACAATGAGCAGTTATTC. Its protein is CASSGQGAYNEQLF.

This clonotype was seen at least ten times. This chain joins TRBV7-3 and TRBJ2-1; 9 bases align to TRBD2. Looked up from germline, CDR1 is SGHTA and CDR2 is FQGTGA. This CDR3 has 17 residues. Unmatched junction bases numbered 5, after V lost 2 bases and J lost 0 bases. The CDR3 DNA reads TGTGCCAGCAGCTTATTGGGTAGCGGGAGCTCCTACAATGAGCAGTTCTTC. Protein product: CASSLLGSGSSYNEQFF.

As DNA, the CDR3 is TGCGCCAGCCGCTCGGGGGGGCCTAGGTCGGTAGATACGCAGTATTTT. Translating it yields CASRSGGPRSVDTQYF. The chain employs TRBV5-1 and TRBJ2-3, with TRBD2 matching over 8 bases. Germline CDR1 SGHRS, CDR2 YFSETQ. The CDR3 has 16 amino acids. Trimming removed 7 bases from V and 5 bases from J; junction bases left unmatched: 15.

In regard to this clonotype: A single base separates this from a much larger clone, so it may be a read error. This chain links TRBV12-3 or TRBV12-4 with TRBJ2-3, with D unresolved. There are 11 residues in the CDR3. V was trimmed by 5 bases and J by 2 bases, leaving 2 bases between them. The DNA of the CDR3 is TGTGCCAGCAGTAACACAGATACGCAGTATTTT. It codes for CASSNTDTQYF.

This clonotype was counted many times. This chain joins TRBV20-1 and TRBJ2-1; 11 bases align to TRBD2. In germline, CDR1 is DFQATT, CDR2 SNEGSKA (reference sequence). The CDR3 loop spans 15 amino acids. Trimming cost V 2 bases and J 4 bases; bases outside gene matches: 4. The CDR3 protein is CSARMTSGAYNEQFF. CDR3 bases: TGCAGTGCTAGAATGACTAGCGGGGCGTACAATGAGCAGTTCTTC.

Many counts were recorded for this clonotype. This rearrangement joins TRBV4-1 to TRBJ1-6; D is unresolved. The germline gives CDR1 MGHRA, CDR2 YSYEKL. V lost 3 bases and J lost 7, with 4 bases in between. The CDR3 runs to 12 residues. The CDR3 spells CASSQPNSPLHF. CDR3 DNA sequence: TGCGCCAGCAGCCAGCCGAATTCACCCCTCCACTTT.

There are many counts of this clonotype. This rearrangement joins TRBV24-1 to TRBJ2-1; 9 positions match TRBD2. The germline gives CDR1 KGHDR, CDR2 SFDVKD. The V segment lost 6 bases and the J segment 1 base; nucleotides outside the gene matches: 6. The CDR3 runs 16 residues. For the CDR3, the DNA is TGTGCCACCAGTTCCGTAGCGGGGGAGTCCTACAATGAGCAGTTCTTC. This gives the protein CATSSVAGESYNEQFF.

This clonotype was recorded at least ten times. The rearrangement links TRBV5-1 to TRBJ2-5; tentative D call: TRBD1 (6 bases). The CDR3 covers 14 residues. Germline V gives CDR1 SGHRS, CDR2 YFSETQ. Trimming removed 0 bases from V and 5 bases from J, with 11 bases in between. The CDR3 DNA reads as TGCGCCAGCAGCTTGGGACAGGCCGCGGAGACCCAGTACTTC. This encodes CASSLGQAAETQYF.

This clonotype has ten or more counts. The chain combines TRBV19 with TRBJ2-1, with a possible D match to TRBD1 (6 bases). Germline values: CDR1 LNHDA, CDR2 SQIVND (reference sequence). There are 11 residues in the CDR3. With 8 bases removed from V and 4 bases from J, the gap between germline ends came to 6 bases. CDR3 sequence reads: CASGQYNEQFF. Here the CDR3 DNA reads TGTGCCAGTGGACAGTACAATGAGCAGTTCTTC.

Worth noting for this clonotype: With a much larger clone just one base away, this may be a read error. The CDR3 nucleotides are TGTGCCAGCAGTCCTCCGGGACAGGGTATAGCCGGGGATCTGTTTTTT. Protein: CASSPPGQGIAGDLFF. The gene calls are TRBV28 and TRBJ2-2; 9 bases are shared with TRBD1. The length of the CDR3 is 16 residues. From germline, CDR1 is MDHEN and CDR2 SYDVKM.

V is TRBV6-6 and J is TRBJ2-7; TRBD2 agrees at 8 bases. The CDR3 is 13 amino acids. Looked up from germline, CDR1 is MNHNY and CDR2 is SVGAGI (reference sequence). With 10 bases clipped from V and 4 bases from J, the junction kept 9 bases outside the gene matches. The CDR3 coding sequence is TGTGCCACCTACCGGGGGGGCTCGTACGAGCAGTACTTC. This codes for CATYRGGSYEQYF.

This clonotype was recorded many times. The V gene is TRBV12-3 or TRBV12-4, the J gene TRBJ1-6; 10 positions agree with TRBD1. V dropped 8 bases and J dropped 4; count of bases not matched to a gene: 5. This CDR3 contains 15 residues. CDR3 region: CASSRTGGYNSPLHF. The CDR3 DNA is TGTGCCAGCTCCCGGACAGGGGGTTATAATTCACCCCTCCACTTT.

This clonotype was counted at least ten times. The genes are TRBV2 and TRBJ1-2; D uncertain. The V gene lost 6 bases and the J gene lost 3 bases, with 11 bases spanning the gap. The germline V gene has CDR1 SNHLY and CDR2 FYNNEI. This CDR3 is 13 amino acids long. DNA of the CDR3: TGTGCCAGCAGAAAGGACGGCGACTATGGCTACACCTTC. The encoded protein is CASRKDGDYGYTF.

The V gene is TRBV18, the J gene TRBJ2-7; the D is unclear. Germline CDR1 is KGHSH and CDR2 is LQKENI. V dropped 0 bases and J dropped 1 base, with 7 bases sitting between them. This CDR3 is 14 amino acids long. The CDR3 is CASSPPRASYEQYF. The CDR3, as DNA: TGTGCCAGCTCACCACCAAGGGCTTCCTACGAGCAGTACTTC.

The table lists this clonotype with a count of one. J is TRBJ2-7 and V is TRBV2; tentatively, D is TRBD1 (6 bases). This CDR3 contains 15 residues. The V and J ends lost 5 bases and 3 bases respectively, with 17 bases between them. Germline CDR1 reads SNHLY; CDR2 reads FYNNEI. The CDR3: CASSHTGDTVYEQYF. Written as DNA, the CDR3 is TGTGCCAGCAGTCACACCGGGGACACCGTCTACGAGCAGTACTTC. Based on the CDR3 plus reference TRBV2 and TRBJ2-7, the full variable domain is EPEVTQTPSHQVTQMGQEVILRCVPISNHLYFYWYRQILGQKVEFLVSFYNNEISEKSEIFDDQFSVERPDGSNFTLKIRSTKLEDSAMYFCASSHTGDTVYEQYFGPGTRLTVT.

This clonotype was detected many times. The J gene is TRBJ1-1, the V gene TRBV3-1, with TRBD1 matching over 8 bases. V lost 1 base and J lost 1; bases outside the gene matches: 8. The CDR3 totals 17 residues. Germline CDR1 and CDR2: LGHDT and YNNKEL (reference sequence). CDR3 amino acids: CASSQVSADRANTEAFF. In DNA form, the CDR3 reads TGTGCCAGCAGCCAAGTTTCCGCGGACAGGGCGAACACTGAAGCTTTCTTT.

With respect to this clonotype: With a much larger clone just one base away, this may be a read error. The V and J genes are TRBV7-2 and TRBJ2-5; D is unresolved. Germline assignment: CDR1 SGHTA and CDR2 FQGNSA. The CDR3 is made up of 11 amino acids. The CDR3 DNA reads as TGTGTCAGCAGCTCAACCGGGACCCAGTACTTC. This codes for CVSSSTGTQYF.

This clonotype has at least ten counts. The chain carries TRBV20-1 and TRBJ1-5, with D perhaps matching TRBD1 (6 bases). Germline CDR1 DFQATT, CDR2 SNEGSKA (reference sequence). The CDR3 is made up of 13 amino acids. The V and J ends lost 7 bases and 6 bases respectively, with 16 bases between them. The CDR3 DNA reads as TGCAGTGAACAGGGAAGTTATCCTCAGCCCCAGCATTTT. This gives the protein CSEQGSYPQPQHF.

The chain recombines TRBV7-3 with TRBJ2-1, with TRBD2 matching 8 bases. This CDR3 is 15 amino acids long. The germline CDR1 and CDR2 sequences are SGHTA and FQGTGA. V trimming: 0 bases; J trimming: 4 bases; junction bases outside the gene matches: 2. CDR3 amino acids: CASSLTLAGYNEQFF. The CDR3, as DNA: TGTGCCAGCAGCTTAACGTTAGCGGGGTACAATGAGCAGTTCTTC.

This clonotype occurred many times. The chain recombines TRBV6-5 with TRBJ2-1; D possibly corresponds to TRBD1 (5 bases). The CDR3 extends over 15 amino acids. Trimming stripped 2 bases from V and 7 bases from J, with 15 bases between. Germline V lookup: CDR1 MNHEY, CDR2 SVGAGI. CDR3 bases: TGTGCCAGCAGTTACGGCAGGGTGTTTGGGAATGAGCAGTTCTTC. It translates to CASSYGRVFGNEQFF.

This clonotype came up many times. The chain employs TRBV20-1 and TRBJ2-2; D possibly uses TRBD1 or TRBD2 (5 bases each). CDR3 size: 16 residues. Trimming removed 1 base from V and 3 bases from J, with 15 bases in between. Germline V gives CDR1 DFQATT, CDR2 SNEGSKA (reference sequence). In DNA form, the CDR3 reads TGCAGTGCTAGAGTGAGACAGATGGGGGACACCGGGGAGCTGTTTTTT. Protein product: CSARVRQMGDTGELFF.